This record concerns one T cell receptor (beta chain) sequence. This CDR3 region has 17 residues. Unmatched junction bases numbered 12, after V lost 5 bases and J lost 2 bases. The germline V gene has CDR1 LNHDA and CDR2 SQIVND (reference sequence). The sample is drawn from a study of T cell changes during pregnancy in multiple sclerosis. Produced via immunoSEQ multiplex PCR; TCRdb's table is partial and in-frame only. Here the sample spans 80,000 to 100,000 clones, around nine tenths being singletons. Specimen: peripheral blood, collected in the second trimester of pregnancy. The TCR sequence derives from a female donor in good health, enrolled as a control in a pregnancy study. The genes are TRBV19 and TRBJ1-5; 7 positions match TRBD1. The CDR3, as DNA: TGTGCCAGTAGTGCGGGAACAGGGGTTGGGGGCAATCAGCCCCAGCATTTT. It encodes CASSAGTGVGGNQPQHF.